This entry lists 32 T cell receptor beta chains sequenced from one sample in a study of early T cells in non-severe SARS-CoV-2 infection. TCRdb reanalysed the 5' RACE reads using MiXCR and keeps one entry per CDR3 protein. The sample has 25,000 or so distinct CDR3 sequences; 4.5% to 7% are singletons. Material for sequencing was whole blood. The source of these receptors is an adult who was a healthcare worker with PCR-confirmed SARS-CoV-2 infection or an uninfected control (not recorded which).

V usage is TRBV29-1 and J usage is TRBJ1-5; D is ambiguous. The CDR3 contains 13 residues. V lost 6 bases to trimming and J lost 3 bases, with 12 bases between them. CDR1 and CDR2 (germline): SQVTM, ANQGSEA. CDR3 sequence reads: CSVEDGLNQPQHF. CDR3 in DNA: TGCAGCGTCGAGGACGGCCTCAATCAGCCCCAGCATTTT.

This clonotype was found many times. This chain links TRBV9 with TRBJ2-1; no definite D call. The CDR3 is made up of 14 amino acids. Germline loops: CDR1 SGDLS, CDR2 YYNGEE. Trimming pared 0 bases from V and 8 bases from J, leaving 12 bases between. In nucleotides, the CDR3 is TGTGCCAGCAGCGTAGTCACTTGGTGGGATGAGCAGTTCTTC. This sequence encodes CASSVVTWWDEQFF.

This clonotype was recorded many times. This chain joins TRBV7-9 and TRBJ1-1; D not certain. Germline V lookup: CDR1 SEHNR, CDR2 FQNEAQ (reference sequence). Between the trimmed V and J ends, which lost 10 bases and 5 bases, there was a span of 8 bases. CDR3 length equals 10 residues. The DNA of the CDR3 is TGTGCCACCCGACAAACTGAAGCTTTCTTT. Protein sequence: CATRQTEAFF.

The J gene is TRBJ2-3, the V gene TRBV11-1; D uncertain. The CDR3 covers 13 residues. V was cut by 2 bases and J by 3 bases, with 6 bases left in between. Germline V gene sequence: CDR1 SGHAT, CDR2 FQDESV (reference sequence). CDR3 region: CASSLQRTDTQYF. The CDR3 bases are TGTGCCAGCAGCTTACAGAGAACAGATACGCAGTATTTT.

This clonotype occurred many times. The rearrangement uses TRBV7-8 and TRBJ2-1; 11 nucleotides align to TRBD2. Germline V gene sequence: CDR1 SGHVS, CDR2 FQNEAQ. V lost 3 bases and J lost 5; bases outside the gene matches: 6. The CDR3 sequence is 16 residues long. The CDR3 region has the DNA TGTGCCAGCAGCTTTAGTCTAGCGGGGGGTGACAATGAGCAGTTCTTC. Protein sequence: CASSFSLAGGDNEQFF.

This clonotype was seen at least ten times. This rearrangement joins TRBV10-2 to TRBJ2-3, with TRBD2 matching 7 bases. The CDR3 runs 13 residues. V gave up 7 bases and J gave up 1 base; unmatched junction bases: 2. Per germline, CDR1 WSHSY and CDR2 SAAADI. Written as DNA, the CDR3 is TGCGCCAGCAACCTAGCGGGCACAGATACGCAGTATTTT. As protein: CASNLAGTDTQYF.

This clonotype appeared many times. The chain couples TRBV28 to TRBJ1-1; possibly TRBD1 for D (5 bases). CDR3 size: 16 residues. Between the trimmed V and J ends, which lost 6 bases and 4 bases, there was a span of 21 bases. Per germline, CDR1 MDHEN and CDR2 SYDVKM. The CDR3 nucleotides read TGTGCCAGCAGCCCCTTGGGGCGGGCATGGGGCACTGAAGCTTTCTTT. The encoded protein is CASSPLGRAWGTEAFF.

V usage is TRBV19 and J usage is TRBJ2-3; tentative D call: TRBD2 (6 bases). This CDR3 contains 15 residues. V was shortened by 3 bases and J by 4 bases, with 14 bases between the two germline ends. Germline CDR1 LNHDA, CDR2 SQIVND (reference sequence). CDR3 DNA: TGTGCCAGTAGTATCCCCGGACGGAGGGCAGATACGCAGTATTTT. Its protein is CASSIPGRRADTQYF.

In its sample, this clonotype was seen a few times. The chain links TRBV5-6 to TRBJ1-3; no clear D. CDR3 length: 14 residues. Trimming stripped 4 bases from V and 0 bases from J, with 8 bases between. Germline CDR1 and CDR2: SGHDT and YYEEEE. The CDR3 DNA reads as TGTGCCAGCAGCAGAGGGTACTCTGGAAACACCATATATTTT. It encodes CASSRGYSGNTIYF. Using reference TRBV5-6 and TRBJ1-3 for the parts outside the CDR3, the full variable domain is DAGVTQSPTHLIKTRGQQVTLRCSPKSGHDTVSWYQQALGQGPQFIFQYYEEEERQRGNFPDRFSGHQFPNYSSELNVNALLLGDSALYLCASSRGYSGNTIYFGEGSWLTVV.

This clonotype occurred many times. The rearrangement joins TRBV4-1 to TRBJ1-1; 7 nucleotides match TRBD1. The germline gives CDR1 MGHRA, CDR2 YSYEKL. The length of the CDR3 is 15 residues. J was trimmed by 4 bases and V by 4 bases; bases with no gene match: 9. For the CDR3, the DNA is TGCGCCAGCAGCCCGGGACTTCCAGGGGGCACTGAAGCTTTCTTT. As protein: CASSPGLPGGTEAFF.

This clonotype was seen only a few times. The chain is built from TRBV4-2 and TRBJ2-7, with D tentatively TRBD2 (5 bases). Between the trimmed V and J ends, which lost 0 bases and 6 bases, there was a span of 6 bases. CDR1 and CDR2 (germline): LGHNA, YNFKEQ. The CDR3 has 12 residues. The CDR3 region has the DNA TGTGCCAGCAGCCAAGACGAGGGCGAGCAGTACTTC. Translating it yields CASSQDEGEQYF.

The chain uses TRBV19 and TRBJ2-2; no firm D call. CDR3 length: 14 amino acids. Germline loops: CDR1 LNHDA, CDR2 SQIVND (reference sequence). Trimming took 0 bases from V and 4 from J, leaving 6 bases between them. The CDR3 spells CASSIDRATGELFF. CDR3 bases: TGTGCCAGTAGTATAGATCGGGCCACCGGGGAGCTGTTTTTT.

This clonotype appeared many times. This sequence joins TRBV12-3 or TRBV12-4 and TRBJ1-5, with D possibly being TRBD1 (5 bases). The CDR3 runs to 15 residues. Between the trimmed V and J ends, which lost 2 bases and 2 bases, there was a span of 10 bases. This CDR3 reads CASSLRGNGNQPQHF. CDR3 coding DNA: TGTGCCAGCAGTTTAAGGGGTAACGGCAATCAGCCCCAGCATTTT.

In its sample, this clonotype was seen many times. V and J are TRBV5-7 and TRBJ2-7, with a possible D match to TRBD2 (6 bases). TRBV5-7 is classed as an ORF, of uncertain function. V gave up 4 bases and J gave up 2 bases, with 19 bases separating them. The CDR3 has 16 residues. CDR3 nucleotides: TGTGCCAGCAGCCCCGAGGGCTGGAGGGGAACCTACGAGCAGTACTTC. Amino acids: CASSPEGWRGTYEQYF.

By share, this clonotype counts as medium-sized. V gene TRBV2 combines with J gene TRBJ2-3; D ambiguous. Germline CDR1 reads SNHLY; CDR2 reads FYNNEI. The CDR3 runs to 13 residues. With 6 bases removed from V and 2 bases from J, the gap between germline ends came to 9 bases. CDR3 coding DNA: TGTGCCAGCAGCGGTTCTCCCACAGATACGCAGTATTTT. This translates into CASSGSPTDTQYF.

V and J are TRBV6-4 and TRBJ1-2; 7 nucleotides align to TRBD1. Trimming took 2 bases from V and 4 from J; bases not matched to a gene: 1. The CDR3 totals 13 residues. Germline CDR1 reads MRHNA; CDR2 reads SNTAGT. The CDR3 loop is CASSDAGGYGYTF. CDR3 bases: TGTGCCAGCAGTGACGCAGGGGGCTATGGCTACACCTTC.

This clonotype was seen a few times. The gene calls are TRBV29-1 and TRBJ2-3; TRBD1 agrees at 9 bases. The CDR3 contains 15 residues. V trimming: 6 bases; J trimming: 5 bases; junction bases outside the gene matches: 12. Germline assignment: CDR1 SQVTM and CDR2 ANQGSEA. This chain's CDR3 is CSVTGRDRVGDTQYF. In nucleotides, the CDR3 is TGCAGCGTAACCGGCAGGGACAGGGTGGGAGATACGCAGTATTTT.

This clonotype was found many times. This sequence joins TRBV6-2 or TRBV6-3 and TRBJ2-7; 9 bases are a match to TRBD1. Germline CDR1 and CDR2: MNHEY and SVGEGT. The CDR3 loop spans 16 amino acids. The ends lost 6 bases at V and 3 bases at J; junction bases unmatched: 12. The chain's CDR3 is CASSPYNRDRDYEQYF. For the CDR3, the DNA is TGTGCCAGCAGCCCTTACAACCGGGACAGGGACTACGAGCAGTACTTC.

There are many counts of this clonotype. V and J are TRBV20-1 and TRBJ1-2; 10 bases line up with TRBD1. Trimming cost V 5 bases and J 3 bases; bases outside gene matches: 6. This CDR3 contains 14 residues. Germline V gene sequence: CDR1 DFQATT, CDR2 SNEGSKA (reference sequence). In DNA, the CDR3 is TGCAGTGCTCCGCCCGGGACAGGGGACTATGGCTACACCTTC. It is translated as CSAPPGTGDYGYTF.

The chain uses TRBV9 and TRBJ1-2, with D unresolved. Per the germline V gene, CDR1 is SGDLS and CDR2 is YYNGEE. The CDR3 spans 15 residues. V shed 0 bases and J shed 3 bases, with 12 bases lying between them. This CDR3 is CASSVGGVLDYGYTF. The CDR3, as DNA: TGTGCCAGCAGCGTAGGCGGGGTCTTAGACTATGGCTACACCTTC.

The V call is TRBV11-2, the J call TRBJ2-7; D gene uncertain. The CDR3 sequence is 14 residues long. The germline V gene encodes CDR1 SGHAT and CDR2 FQNNGV. V was trimmed by 5 bases and J by 2 bases, leaving 13 bases between them. CDR3 residues: CASSAILGTYEQYF. The CDR3 DNA follows: TGTGCCAGCAGCGCCATATTGGGAACCTACGAGCAGTACTTC. Full variable domain (remainder filled in from reference TRBV11-2 and TRBJ2-7): EAGVAQSPRYKIIEKRQSVAFWCNPISGHATLYWYQQILGQGPKLLIQFQNNGVVDDSQLPKDRFSAERLKGVDSTLKIQPAKLEDSAVYLCASSAILGTYEQYFGPGTRLTVT.

This clonotype is judged medium-sized (0.01 to 0.1%). The chain couples TRBV19 to TRBJ2-7; D perhaps matches TRBD2 (6 bases). The germline V gene encodes CDR1 LNHDA and CDR2 SQIVND (reference sequence). CDR3 size: 13 residues. The V and J ends lost 5 bases and 5 bases respectively, with 13 bases between them. The CDR3, as DNA: TGTGCCAGTAGTCAAAGGCGGGGCCACGAGCAGTACTTC. Translating it yields CASSQRRGHEQYF.

The chain couples TRBV7-2 to TRBJ1-3; D is uncertain. Trimming removed 0 bases at V and 0 bases at J, with 6 bases between. Germline V gene lookup returns CDR1 SGHTA and CDR2 FQGNSA. The CDR3 is 15 amino acids. The CDR3 DNA is TGTGCCAGCAGCTTAGCAACCGGCTCTGGAAACACCATATATTTT. As protein: CASSLATGSGNTIYF.

This clonotype has only a few counts. The chain is built from TRBV20-1 and TRBJ1-2; 8 bases map to TRBD1. CDR1 DFQATT and CDR2 SNEGSKA come from the germline V gene (reference sequence). The J segment lost 5 bases and the V segment lost 8 bases, leaving 10 bases of the junction unmatched. There are 13 residues in the CDR3. The CDR3: CSPLWQGAYGYTF. The CDR3 bases are TGCAGTCCCTTATGGCAGGGGGCATATGGCTACACCTTC.

In this sample, this clonotype turned up many times. The rearrangement links TRBV15 to TRBJ1-4; D call uncertain. From germline, CDR1 is LNHNV and CDR2 YYDKDF (reference sequence). V was trimmed by 4 bases and J by 4 bases, leaving 10 bases between them. The CDR3 has 14 residues. DNA of the CDR3: TGTGCCACCAGCACAATGCGGAGTAATGAAAAACTGTTTTTT. Residues: CATSTMRSNEKLFF.

This clonotype has a count of ten or more. The chain couples TRBV29-1 to TRBJ1-1, with a weak D call TRBD1 (6 bases). V lost 6 bases, J lost 3 bases, and 14 bases lay in between. In germline, CDR1 is SQVTM, CDR2 ANQGSEA. The CDR3 sequence is 13 residues long. Here the CDR3 reads CSVPTGRYTEAFF. The CDR3 DNA reads as TGCAGCGTCCCGACAGGCCGGTACACTGAAGCTTTCTTT.

This clonotype was detected many times. The gene calls are TRBV20-1 and TRBJ1-1, with TRBD1 as a possible D gene (6 bases). V lost 6 bases and J 1 base, leaving 9 bases between the germline ends. The CDR3 sequence is 12 residues long. Germline CDR1 is DFQATT and CDR2 is SNEGSKA (reference sequence). The CDR3 coding sequence is TGCAGTGCCGGCAGGGGGAACACTGAAGCTTTCTTT. This gives the protein CSAGRGNTEAFF.

This clonotype was seen many times. The chain recombines TRBV4-3 with TRBJ2-7; D gene unclear. The CDR3 contains 15 residues. Germline V lookup: CDR1 LGHNA, CDR2 YSLEER. V was cut by 0 bases and J by 7 bases, with 16 bases left in between. The CDR3 loop reads CASSQDLLGREEQYF. The CDR3 coding sequence is TGCGCCAGCAGCCAAGATTTATTGGGTAGGGAAGAGCAGTACTTC.

This clonotype was counted ten times or more. The chain joins TRBV29-1 to TRBJ2-1, with D possibly called TRBD1 or TRBD2 (6 bases each). This CDR3 is built from 16 residues. The V gene lost 1 base and the J gene lost 2 bases, with 15 bases spanning the gap. Per the germline V gene, CDR1 is SQVTM and CDR2 is ANQGSEA. As DNA, the CDR3 is TGCAGCGTTGAAGTTGGGGAAGGGGGGCCCTACAATGAGCAGTTCTTC. Protein product: CSVEVGEGGPYNEQFF.

This clonotype was counted many times. The rearrangement links TRBV7-9 to TRBJ1-4, with a possible D match to TRBD1 (5 bases). V shed 4 bases and J shed 3 bases, with 12 bases lying between them. The CDR3 runs to 15 residues. Germline CDR1 is SEHNR and CDR2 is FQNEAQ (reference sequence). CDR3 loop: CASSSRAAANEKLFF. CDR3 DNA sequence: TGTGCCAGCAGCTCCAGGGCCGCCGCTAATGAAAAACTGTTTTTT.

In its sample, this clonotype ranks as medium-sized. The chain's CDR3 is CASSYLDTTEAFF. DNA of the CDR3: TGTGCCAGCAGTTACTTGGACACCACTGAAGCTTTCTTT. The V and J genes are TRBV6-2 or TRBV6-3 and TRBJ1-1; TRBD1 is a possible D gene (5 bases). The CDR3 consists of 13 residues. V was cut by 1 base and J by 4 bases, with 7 bases left in between. Looked up from germline, CDR1 is MNHEY and CDR2 is SVGEGT.

Points on this clonotype: One junction end disagrees with the germline gene, perhaps due to a read error. This chain uses TRBV7-9 with TRBJ1-6, with D perhaps matching TRBD1 (5 bases). Germline values: CDR1 SEHNR, CDR2 FQNEAQ (reference sequence). This CDR3 has 17 residues. CDR3 region: CASSLSETEVGFSPLLF. CDR3 sequence (DNA): TGTGCCAGCAGCCTAAGCGAGACAGAGGTTGGTTTCTCACCCCTCCTCTTT. The full variable domain, completed using reference TRBV7-9 and TRBJ1-6, is DTGVSQNPRHKITKRGQNVTFRCDPISEHNRLYWYRQTLGQGPEFLTYFQNEAQLEKSRLLSDRFSAERPKGSFSTLEIQRTEQGDSAMYLCASSLSETEVGFSPLLFGNGTRLTVT.